A single sample is the source of the 2 T cell receptor beta chains below, sequenced in a study of blood T cell repertoires in COVID-19. Libraries were prepared by immunoSEQ multiplex PCR; TCRdb keeps only in-frame clonotypes and omits some of them. The sample yields 150,000 or so clones, roughly 90% seen once. The specimen was PBMCs or T cells enriched from blood (not recorded which). The origin of the receptors is a woman aged 40 to 55 who had been exposed to COVID-19.

This clone turned up a few times. The J gene is TRBJ1-5, the V gene TRBV4-3, with D uncertain. Germline CDR1 LGHNA, CDR2 YSLEER. Trimming shortened V by 0 bases and J by 4 bases, and 10 bases separated the two germline ends. The CDR3 sequence is 15 residues long. The CDR3 coding sequence is TGCGCCAGCAGCCAAGATATGACTGGGAATCAGCCCCAGCATTTT. It translates to CASSQDMTGNQPQHF.

The chain combines TRBV2 with TRBJ1-6; 10 bases align to TRBD1. The CDR3 extends over 14 amino acids. Germline CDR1 is SNHLY and CDR2 is FYNNEI. Losses at the gene ends were 5 bases for V and 9 bases for J; bases not matched to a gene: 4. The CDR3: CASSRDRGVSPLHF. The CDR3 region has the DNA TGTGCCAGCAGTCGGGACAGGGGAGTTTCACCCCTCCACTTT.